Following are 15 T cell receptor beta chains from one sample sequenced in a study of control samples from healthy donors and cancer patients. Sequencing was performed with immunoSEQ multiplex PCR; in TCRdb, only in-frame clones are kept and a portion is missing. This table holds 70,000 to 80,000 clones, around 90% found once. Sequenced sample: PBMCs. Every receptor here comes from a woman aged 55-69 years with head and neck cancer.

This chain uses TRBV4-1 with TRBJ2-6; weak D call: TRBD1 (5 bases). V was pared by 2 bases and J by 0 bases, with 11 bases between. Germline V CDR1 and CDR2: MGHRA, YSYEKL. This CDR3 spans 17 amino acids. CDR3 region: CASSQPTQGSGANVLTF. Written as DNA, the CDR3 is TGCGCCAGCAGCCAACCTACGCAGGGCTCTGGGGCCAACGTCCTGACTTTC.

Here the CDR3 DNA reads TGTGCCAGCAGGACCGGGACGGATACTTATGGCTACACCTTC. Amino acid sequence: CASRTGTDTYGYTF. The chain joins TRBV6-6 to TRBJ1-2, with a possible D match to TRBD1 (5 bases). Trimming removed 6 bases at V and 5 bases at J, with 16 bases between. Germline loops: CDR1 MNHNY, CDR2 SVGAGI (reference sequence). This CDR3 is 14 amino acids long.

This clone was picked up a small number of times. The chain uses TRBV27 and TRBJ1-1; 7 nucleotides align to TRBD1. The V segment lost 3 bases and the J segment 1 base; nucleotides outside the gene matches: 2. The CDR3 spans 14 residues. CDR1 and CDR2 (germline): MNHEY, SMNVEV (reference sequence). The CDR3 region has the DNA TGTGCCAGCAGTTTGAACAGGGGGAACACTGAAGCTTTCTTT. Translated: CASSLNRGNTEAFF.

The chain employs TRBV10-3 and TRBJ2-3; TRBD1 matches 9 bases. Germline loops: CDR1 ENHRY, CDR2 SYGVKD. The CDR3 runs 15 residues. V lost 4 bases, J lost 5 bases, and 7 bases stayed unmatched. CDR3 loop: CAISGGTGSGDTQYF. In nucleotides, the CDR3 is TGTGCCATCAGTGGTGGGACAGGGAGCGGAGATACGCAGTATTTT.

This clone appeared a single time. The V call is TRBV5-1, the J call TRBJ2-3; the match to TRBD1 covers 8 bases. Trimming cost V 5 bases and J 3 bases; bases outside gene matches: 5. Per germline, CDR1 SGHRS and CDR2 YFSETQ. The CDR3 is 14 residues long. The CDR3 spells CASRKGQVTDTQYF. The CDR3 DNA follows: TGCGCCAGCAGAAAGGGACAGGTGACAGATACGCAGTATTTT.

The chain is built from TRBV10-3 and TRBJ2-5; possible D gene TRBD2, 7 bases. The germline V gene encodes CDR1 ENHRY and CDR2 SYGVKD. Trimming shortened V by 11 bases and J by 4 bases, and 20 bases separated the two germline ends. This CDR3 is 14 amino acids long. This CDR3 reads CAARGGRESETQYF. CDR3 sequence (DNA): TGTGCCGCACGAGGGGGGAGGGAGTCAGAGACCCAGTACTTC.

This clone appeared a few times. The V call is TRBV5-1, the J call TRBJ2-7; D possibly corresponds to TRBD1 (6 bases). There are 13 residues in the CDR3. Germline lookup yields CDR1 SGHRS and CDR2 YFSETQ. Trimming took 1 base from V and 3 from J, leaving 8 bases between them. CDR3 DNA sequence: TGCGCCAGCAGCTTGACAGGGAGCTACGAGCAGTACTTC. It encodes CASSLTGSYEQYF. The entire variable domain, with the rest obtained from reference TRBV5-1 and TRBJ2-7, is as follows: KAGVTQTPRYLIKTRGQQVTLSCSPISGHRSVSWYQQTPGQGLQFLFEYFSETQRNKGNFPGRFSGRQFSNSRSEMNVSTLELGDSALYLCASSLTGSYEQYFGPGTRLTVT.

The genes are TRBV4-2 and TRBJ2-7; 11 bases fit TRBD2. Germline values: CDR1 LGHNA, CDR2 YNFKEQ. The CDR3 extends over 15 amino acids. Unmatched junction bases numbered 4, after V lost 4 bases and J lost 2 bases. The DNA of the CDR3 is TGTGCCAGCAGCCGCTTAGCGGGAGGGCCCTACGAGCAGTACTTC. This codes for CASSRLAGGPYEQYF.

The rearrangement uses TRBV7-2 and TRBJ2-7; 11 bases align to TRBD2. The CDR3 loop spans 16 amino acids. Trimming at V came to 3 bases and at J to 6 bases, leaving 10 bases not matched to a gene. Germline V gives CDR1 SGHTA, CDR2 FQGNSA. DNA of the CDR3: TGTGCCAGCAGCTTCGGGCTAGCGGGAGGCCCCGGCGAGCAGTACTTC. Residues: CASSFGLAGGPGEQYF. Full variable domain (rest looked up from reference TRBV7-2 and TRBJ2-7): GAGVSQSPSNKVTEKGKDVELRCDPISGHTALYWYRQSLGQGLEFLIYFQGNSAPDKSGLPSDRFSAERTGGSVSTLTIQRTQQEDSAVYLCASSFGLAGGPGEQYFGPGTRLTVT.

V is TRBV6-5 and J is TRBJ2-3; D remains ambiguous. The ends were cut back, 6 bases at V and 2 bases at J, with 9 bases in the middle. The germline gives CDR1 MNHEY, CDR2 SVGAGI. CDR3 size: 13 residues. The CDR3 DNA is TGTGCCAGCAGCCGAGAGGACACAGATACGCAGTATTTT. Translated: CASSREDTDTQYF.

This chain connects TRBV12-3 or TRBV12-4 to TRBJ1-2, with a weak D call TRBD1 (5 bases). Trimming shortened V by 2 bases and J by 13 bases, and 17 bases separated the two germline ends. The CDR3 is made up of 13 amino acids. CDR3 nucleotides: TGTGCCAGCAGTTTATTCGGGGGGGAGGTTTGCACCTTC. Translation gives CASSLFGGEVCTF.

The chain recombines TRBV30 with TRBJ2-5; 11 bases match TRBD2. This CDR3 has 14 amino acids. In germline, CDR1 is GTSNPN, CDR2 SVGIG (reference sequence). Unmatched junction bases numbered 5, after V lost 3 bases and J lost 5 bases. CDR3 bases: TGTGCCTGGAGACTAGCGGGAGCCTTCGAGACCCAGTACTTC. As protein: CAWRLAGAFETQYF.

The chain combines TRBV3-1 (or the pseudogene TRBV3-2) with TRBJ2-7; 7 nucleotides match TRBD1. The germline gives CDR1 LGHDT, CDR2 YNNKEL (reference sequence). Losses at the gene ends were 3 bases for V and 7 bases for J; bases not matched to a gene: 12. The CDR3 spans 15 residues. The CDR3 region has the DNA TGTGCCAGCAGCCACGGATGGCAGGGGGTGGGGGAGCAGTACTTC. This codes for CASSHGWQGVGEQYF.

CDR3 DNA: TGCAGTGCCAGTCAGATTTCCGAATACACAGATACGCAGTATTTT. The encoded protein is CSASQISEYTDTQYF. The chain employs TRBV20-1 and TRBJ2-3, with D uncertain. CDR1 and CDR2 from the germline V gene are DFQATT and SNEGSKA (reference sequence). This CDR3 comprises 15 residues. Trimming shortened V by 6 bases and J by 2 bases, and 18 bases separated the two germline ends.

This chain uses TRBV2 with TRBJ2-7; 10 nucleotides line up with TRBD1. The V gene end was trimmed by 8 bases and the J gene end by 4 bases; junction bases not matched to a gene: 5. CDR3 length equals 13 residues. Per the germline V gene, CDR1 is SNHLY and CDR2 is FYNNEI. The CDR3, as DNA: TGTGCCAGCCGGACAGGGGGTATATACGAGCAGTACTTC. It is translated as CASRTGGIYEQYF.